The present TCR beta chain was sequenced within a study of CXCR3-negative and CXCR3-positive naive CD8 T cells. About the research overall: Every library held about 1.5 +/- 0.3 million TRB reads, and the total came to roughly 150 million.

The study made its TRB cDNA libraries by 5' RACE, adding UMI labels. TCRdb reanalyzed the 5' RACE reads, giving one entry per CDR3 protein sequence and no DNA. The ten most abundant clones cover approximately 2.4% of a sample with 8,800 or so distinct CDR3 sequences. Subsets of CD8+ T cells were each sorted in triplicate at a few hundred thousand cells apiece. Naive CD8+ T lymphocytes were specified as CD45RO-CCR7+CD27+CD95-. CDR1 and CDR2 from the germline V gene are DFQATT and SNEGSKA (reference sequence). The CDR3 extends over 13 amino acids. This clonotype shows up as medium-sized by frequency. The receptor comes from a human donor in good health. Some clones in this sample may be carry-over from other donors' samples. Material: naive CXCR3- CD8+ T cells from blood. As to subset: CD45RO-CCR7+CD27+CD95- naive CD8+ T cells lacking CXCR3 (TNR3-). The gene calls are TRBV20-1 and TRBJ1-2. The CDR3 is CSAMFSGNSGYTF.